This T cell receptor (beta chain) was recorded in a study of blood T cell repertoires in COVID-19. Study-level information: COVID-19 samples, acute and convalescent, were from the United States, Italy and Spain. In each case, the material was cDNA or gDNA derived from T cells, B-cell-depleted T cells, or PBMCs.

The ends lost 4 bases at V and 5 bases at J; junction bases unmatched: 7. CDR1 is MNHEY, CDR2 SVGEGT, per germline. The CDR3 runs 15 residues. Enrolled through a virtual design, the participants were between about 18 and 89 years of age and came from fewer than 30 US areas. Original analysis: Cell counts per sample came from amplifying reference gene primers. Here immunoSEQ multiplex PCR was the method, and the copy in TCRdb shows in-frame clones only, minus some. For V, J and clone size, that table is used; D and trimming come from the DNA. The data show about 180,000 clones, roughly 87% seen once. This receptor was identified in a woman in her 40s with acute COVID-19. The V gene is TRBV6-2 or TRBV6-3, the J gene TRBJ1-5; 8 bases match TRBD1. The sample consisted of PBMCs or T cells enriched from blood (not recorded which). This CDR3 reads CASSSDRVDYQPQHF. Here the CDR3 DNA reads TGTGCCAGCAGTTCGGACAGGGTTGACTATCAGCCCCAGCATTTT.